This T cell receptor beta chain was captured in a study of T cell repertoires in cytomegalovirus infection. The wider study: Shared public TCR beta signatures pointed to both CMV infection and a matching HLA type.

This clonotype was picked up many times. MiXCR was run by TCRdb on the reads, yielding one entry per CDR3 protein. The data contain 400,000 to 550,000 distinct CDR3 sequences, about 11% of them singletons. In germline, CDR1 is SEHNR, CDR2 FQNEAQ (reference sequence). The CDR3 loop spans 19 amino acids. V was pared by 0 bases and J by 5 bases, with 12 bases of the junction left unmatched. The specimen sequenced was PBMCs. The V call is TRBV7-9, the J call TRBJ1-5, with 11 bases fitting TRBD1. This receptor was identified in a human donor in good health (CMV status not recorded). Some clones in this sample may be carry-over from other donors' samples. DNA of the CDR3: TGTGCCAGCAGCTTAGCACCCCTCCGGGGGACAGGGGGGGATCAGCCCCAGCATTTT. The encoded protein is CASSLAPLRGTGGDQPQHF.